Listed below are T cell receptor beta chains from one sample, sequenced in a study of blood T cell repertoires in COVID-19. Sequenced by immunoSEQ multiplex PCR; TCRdb stores in-frame clones only, minus some. This sample has about 33,000 clones; around 83% occur once, and the top ten carry roughly 7%. Sequenced material: peripheral blood. Receptors originate from a human donor in a cohort sampled during active COVID-19. Both conserved end residues are part of each CDR3. Each record gives: J gene, V gene, D gene, CDR3 length, clone size, CDR3 protein, CDR3 DNA. D genes are given only for firm matches. A row's size may be missing; if present it is once, few, many or a size class.

>TRBJ2-1|TRBV5-1|TRBD2|16|-
CASSFGGLAGANEQFF
TGCGCCAGCAGCTTTGGCGGACTAGCGGGAGCCAATGAGCAGTTCTTC
>TRBJ2-1|TRBV2|TRBD2|15|-
CASLGGTSGYNEQFF
TGTGCCAGCCTTGGGGGGACTAGCGGTTACAATGAGCAGTTCTTC
>TRBJ2-7|TRBV18|-|14|-
CASSPAEDSYEQYF
TGTGCCAGCTCACCAGCCGAGGATTCCTACGAGCAGTACTTC
>TRBJ1-1|TRBV5-4|-|15|-
CASSFGGAMNTEAFF
TGTGCCAGCAGCTTCGGAGGAGCTATGAACACTGAAGCTTTCTTT
>TRBJ2-2|TRBV19|TRBD2|15|once
CASSIIAGNTGELFF
TGTGCCAGTAGTATTATAGCGGGGAATACCGGGGAGCTGTTTTTT
>TRBJ1-4|TRBV3-1/TRBV3-2|-|16|-
CASSQELTAANEKLFF
TGTGCCAGCAGCCAAGAGTTAACAGCGGCTAATGAAAAACTGTTTTTT
>TRBJ2-1|TRBV7-3|-|16|-
CASSLNRAGALNEQFF
TGTGCCAGCAGCTTAAATAGGGCGGGTGCACTCAATGAGCAGTTCTTC
>TRBJ2-3|TRBV10-3|-|13|-
CAISPGSTDTQYF
TGTGCCATCAGCCCCGGGAGTACAGATACGCAGTATTTT
>TRBJ1-1|TRBV27|-|17|-
CASSRPPGGAMNTEAFF
TGTGCCAGCAGTCGTCCGCCGGGTGGGGCGATGAACACTGAAGCTTTCTTT
>TRBJ2-7|TRBV21-1|-|15|-
CASSKFSRTFYEQYF
TGTGCCAGCAGCAAATTTTCACGGACTTTCTACGAGCAGTACTTC
>TRBJ1-2|TRBV6-6|TRBD1|14|-
CASIPGQGASGYTF
TGTGCCAGCATCCCGGGACAGGGGGCCTCTGGCTACACCTTC